This T cell receptor (beta chain) was captured by sequencing in a study of T cell responses to AZD1222 COVID-19 vaccine (dated by TCRdb to the early 2020s). About the study as a whole: AZD1222 recipients given second doses at about 4 weeks or at about 12 weeks were pooled, since spike-specific TCR depth and breadth were not found to differ between the two schedules. Trial participants were enrolled by age into subgroups of 18-55, 56-69 and 70-plus years, and around 150, 28 and 57 TCR-sequenced participants, respectively, were included in these subgroups. A total of roughly 240 trial participants underwent TCR sequencing, of whom roughly 210 received two doses of AZD1222 and roughly 25 received two doses of the MenACWY control vaccine. Overall study results and their limits: Conclusions about previously exposed vaccinees are limited because only a handful of AZD1222 recipients were SARS-CoV-2 seropositive at baseline. Epitopes outside the regions mutated in the B.1.351 and B.1.1.7 variants were reportedly recognized by nearly half of the unique spike-specific TCRs. In the small 56-69-year group, the increase in depth fell short of significance, most likely because of low power. Participants were mostly white British, with more females than males. The authors suggested clonal diversity may have been underestimated. A significant rise in spike-specific TCR breadth and depth was observed after two AZD1222 doses relative to day 0 and relative to MenACWY recipients. The vaccine-associated CD4 TCRs covered the entire spike protein, and the dominant responses fell in regions 160-218 and 743-854. Because no day 14 peak-response samples were available, repertoires were characterized only after the peak T cell response.

The germline V gene provides CDR1 SGHVS and CDR2 FQNEAQ. V is cut back by 4 bases and J by 4 bases, with 2 bases in the junction unmatched. The cysteine opens and the phenylalanine closes a CDR3 of 15 amino acids. Here the CDR3 DNA is all that survives: 45 bases in frame from base 1. This clone was seen just once. No antigen is known for it. Qualities for individual bases were not recorded, and no much larger clone is one base off. The sample's time point label is to be understood as: baseline before first vaccination. Vaccinee samples came from UK trials COV001 and COV002, including a single-blind randomized controlled phase 2/3 trial of AZD1222 (ChAdOx1 nCoV-19) in healthy adults. For TCRbeta chain sequencing, PBMC samples from trial participants were taken at day 0 and at day 28 after the second dose. The CDR3 regions of human TCRbeta chains were analyzed by immunosequencing. Per the authors' processing: TCRs in the repertoires were compared against a reference library of SARS-CoV-2-specific TCRs that had been generated with the MIRA antigen-specificity platform. Breadth was defined as the fraction of unique TCRs that were SARS-CoV-2-associated. Depth was defined as the fraction of total T cells that were SARS-CoV-2-associated. Each spike-specific TCR was assigned to its reactive spike region and to a CD4 or CD8 class using the MIRA data. Log10-transformed breadth and depth values were compared by one-way ANOVA with Sidak's multiple comparisons tests. As stored in TCRdb, this immuneACCESS dataset retains in-frame rearrangements with V and J assigned. A fraction of the clones does not appear; measured against another copy, unresolved V genes explain less than half of the discrepancy, and the remainder lacks a known reason. V, J and clone size are taken as reported in that table, and D and trimming were inferred from the DNA itself. Here the sample has 110,000 or so clones; around 85% occur a single time. The leading ten clones occupy roughly 9.1% of the sample.

This specimen was peripheral blood, taken on day 0 of AZD1222 vaccination. The V and J genes are TRBV7-8 and TRBJ2-3, with 13 bases matching TRBD2. The sequence was collected from an adult in good health. CDR3 loop: CASSWTSGGPDTQYF. The sequence in DNA is TGTGCCAGCAGCTGGACTAGCGGGGGCCCAGATACGCAGTATTTT.